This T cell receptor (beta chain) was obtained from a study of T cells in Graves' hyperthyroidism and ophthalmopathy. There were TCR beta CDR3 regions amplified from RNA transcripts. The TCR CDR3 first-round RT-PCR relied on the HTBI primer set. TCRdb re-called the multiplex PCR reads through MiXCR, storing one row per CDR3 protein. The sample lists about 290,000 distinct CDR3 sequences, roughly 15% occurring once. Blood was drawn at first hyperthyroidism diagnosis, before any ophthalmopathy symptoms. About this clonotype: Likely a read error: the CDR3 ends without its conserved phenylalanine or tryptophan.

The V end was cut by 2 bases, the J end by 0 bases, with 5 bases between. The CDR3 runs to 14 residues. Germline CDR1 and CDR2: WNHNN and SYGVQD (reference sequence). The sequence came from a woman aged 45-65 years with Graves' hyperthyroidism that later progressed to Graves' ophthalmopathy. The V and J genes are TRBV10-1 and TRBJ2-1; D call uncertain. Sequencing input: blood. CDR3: CASSEAGSYNEQFL. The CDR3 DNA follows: TGCGCCAGCAGTGAGGCTGGCTCCTACAATGAGCAGTTCCTC.